This T cell receptor beta chain emerged from a study of OX40 agonist ivuxolimab in advanced cancers. About the study: Patients took ivuxolimab, an agonistic anti-OX40 (CD134) antibody. In this trial design, patients received ivuxolimab intravenously at 0.01 to 10 mg/kg every 2 weeks.

Produced via immunoSEQ multiplex PCR; TCRdb's table is partial and in-frame only. The table lists around 140,000 clones, approximately 94% of them singletons. On this clone: The antigen is undetermined.

Germline CDR1 MNHEY, CDR2 SMNVEV (reference sequence). The CDR3 contains 14 residues. Trimming at V came to 5 bases and at J to 8 bases, leaving 11 bases not matched to a gene. Whole-study findings and limits: By week 6 at 0.1 to 3.0 mg/kg, blood CD4+ and CD8+ T cells had expanded clonally.

The sample here was CD4+ or CD8+ T cells sorted from blood, taken in a trial of the OX40 agonist ivuxolimab. The chain links TRBV27 to TRBJ1-2; 7 positions match TRBD1. The source is an adult with an advanced solid tumor such as melanoma, head and neck, liver or kidney cancer. CDR3: CASSLRDRATGYTF. The CDR3 region has the DNA TGTGCCAGCAGTCTAAGGGACAGAGCAACGGGCTACACCTTC.